This TCR beta chain came from a study of T cell responses to AZD1222 COVID-19 vaccine. Study-wide results and caveats: Sampled repertoires all dated from after the peak T cell response. Targets within unmutated variant regions were reportedly found for nearly half of spike-specific TCRs.

Data came from immunoSEQ multiplex PCR; TCRdb stores just in-frame clones and leaves some out. The sample records approximately 67,000 clones, about nine tenths being singletons. About this clone: Its antigen is unknown.

Germline CDR1 is LNHDA and CDR2 is SQIVND (reference sequence). V dropped 7 bases and J dropped 7; count of bases not matched to a gene: 7. CDR3 length: 13 amino acids. The gene calls are TRBV19 and TRBJ2-1; 7 nucleotides align to TRBD2. The sequences come from peripheral blood, collected on day 0 of AZD1222 vaccination. The sequence was obtained from an adult in good health. This CDR3 reads CASNRAGINEQFF. In nucleotides, the CDR3 is TGTGCCAGTAACCGAGCGGGGATTAATGAGCAGTTCTTC.